This TCR beta chain emerged from a study of T cells after yellow fever vaccination. The CDR3 runs 13 residues. CDR1 and CDR2 from the germline V gene are SSHAT and FNYEAQ (reference sequence). With V trimmed by 4 bases and J by 7 bases, 3 bases remained unmatched. TCRdb re-derived calls from the 5' RACE reads in MiXCR, one entry per CDR3 protein. There are some 350,000 distinct CDR3 sequences in the sample; around 6.5% occur only once, and over 12% lies in the top ten. This clonotype was seen repeatedly, ten times or more. The sample consisted of PBMCs, taken 5 days after the yellow fever booster vaccination. This receptor was taken from a man aged 30 to 45 who received the YFV17D yellow fever vaccine. This chain joins TRBV7-7 and TRBJ2-7, with 11 bases aligning to TRBD1. CDR3: CASSSDRGREQYF. CDR3 in DNA: TGTGCCAGCAGCTCGGACAGGGGGCGTGAGCAGTACTTC.